This entry describes one TCR beta chain. The antigen this receptor binds is unknown. Per-base quality was not reported, and no clone a single base away is much larger than it. The meaning of the sample's time point label: baseline before first vaccination. Samples from vaccinated people were obtained from the UK trials COV001 and COV002, which included a single-blind randomized controlled phase 2/3 trial of AZD1222 (ChAdOx1 nCoV-19) in healthy adults. For TCRbeta chain sequencing, PBMC samples were collected from trial participants at day 0 and at day 28 after the second dose. This specimen comes from a study of T cell responses to AZD1222 COVID-19 vaccine (dated by TCRdb to 2020 to 2022). For context, the study as a whole: AZD1222 recipients with second doses at about 4 weeks or about 12 weeks were pooled, because spike-specific TCR depth and breadth did not differ between schedules. Enrollment into the trials was organized by age into subgroups of 18-55, 56-69 and 70-plus years, and those subgroups contained about 150, 27 and 61 TCR-sequenced participants, respectively. A total of 230 to 250 trial participants underwent TCR sequencing, of whom some 210 received two doses of AZD1222 and some 26 received two doses of the MenACWY control vaccine. The study at large found these results: In the small 56-69-year group, the increase in depth fell short of significance, most likely because of low power. Most participants were white British and females outnumbered males, and the authors suggested that clonal diversity may have been underestimated. Spike-specific TCR breadth and depth rose significantly after two AZD1222 doses compared with day 0 and with MenACWY recipients. Vaccine-associated CD4 TCRs spanned the whole spike protein, with dominant responses in regions 160-218 and 743-854. Epitopes outside the regions mutated in the B.1.351 and B.1.1.7 variants were reportedly recognized by nearly half of the unique spike-specific TCRs. Conclusions about previously exposed vaccinees are limited, since just six or seven AZD1222 recipients were seropositive for SARS-CoV-2 at baseline. Because no samples from the day 14 peak response were available, repertoires could be characterized only after the peak T cell response.

Including cysteine and phenylalanine, the CDR3 has 13 amino acids. The only DNA kept is the CDR3, 39 bases in frame from the first base. The germline V gene (reference sequence) gives CDR1 as LNHNV and CDR2 as YYDKDF. V and J lose 1 base and 7 bases, and a span of 10 bases separates them. The CDR3 regions of human TCRbeta chains were subjected to immunosequencing. As for how the authors treated the data: Repertoire TCRs were checked for matches against a reference library of SARS-CoV-2-specific TCRs that had been generated using the MIRA antigen-specificity platform. Breadth meant the fraction of unique TCRs that were SARS-CoV-2-associated, whereas depth meant the fraction of total T cells that were SARS-CoV-2-associated. Each spike-specific TCR was assigned to its reactive spike region and to a CD4 or CD8 class using the MIRA data. Log10-transformed breadth and depth values were compared by one-way ANOVA with Sidak's multiple comparisons tests. In TCRdb, the immuneACCESS table is reduced to in-frame sequences with V and J assigned. These tables do not hold every clone; where another copy was compared, an unresolved V gene accounts for under half, and the others remain unexplained. Clone size and the V and J calls come from that table; the DNA yielded D and trimming. The sample table holds approximately 160,000 clones, of which around 91% were seen once. The ten largest clones represent approximately 5.3% of the sample.

Sample: peripheral blood, taken on day 0 of AZD1222 vaccination. The rearranged chain carries TRBV15 and TRBJ1-1, and the D gene may be TRBD1, 5 bases matching. The clonotype originates from an adult in good health. The nucleotides read TGTGCCACCAGCAGAGGTCCGGGGGATGAAGCTTTCTTT. It codes for CATSRGPGDEAFF.